The 16 T cell receptor beta chains below come from one sample, sequenced in a study of identical twins. TCRdb independently ran MiXCR on the 5' RACE reads; one entry per CDR3 protein. The table shows some 300,000 distinct CDR3 sequences, with roughly an eighth occurring only once. The data were also submitted as part of a second study, on yellow fever vaccine responses in identical twins.

Sequencing was carried out using CD8+ T cells sorted from blood. Source of these receptors: a woman younger than 35 in good health.

This clonotype turned up a few times. The V call is TRBV4-1, the J call TRBJ1-1, with no clear D. CDR3 size: 14 residues. Trimming cost V 1 base and J 1 base, with 7 bases left between them. Germline assignment: CDR1 MGHRA and CDR2 YSYEKL. CDR3 region: CASSQGHWNTEAFF. CDR3 in DNA: TGCGCCAGCAGCCAAGGACACTGGAACACTGAAGCTTTCTTT.

The chain combines TRBV7-7 with TRBJ2-2, with D uncertain. The V gene lost 5 bases and the J gene lost 0 bases, with 4 bases spanning the gap. The CDR3 sequence is 13 residues long. The germline gives CDR1 SSHAT, CDR2 FNYEAQ (reference sequence). CDR3 bases: TGTGCCAGCAGCACCACGAACACCGGGGAGCTGTTTTTT. As protein: CASSTTNTGELFF. The whole variable domain, remainder taken from reference TRBV7-7 and TRBJ2-2, is GAGVSQSPRYKVTKRGQDVTLRCDPISSHATLYWYQQALGQGPEFLTYFNYEAQPDKSGLPSDRFSAERPEGSISTLTIQRTEQRDSAMYRCASSTTNTGELFFGEGSRLTVL.

The chain employs TRBV7-9 and TRBJ2-5; 9 bases are a match to TRBD2. Germline-derived CDR1 and CDR2 are SEHNR and FQNEAQ (reference sequence). The length of the CDR3 is 13 residues. Trimming cost V 5 bases and J 4 bases; bases outside gene matches: 2. The CDR3: CASSISGGETQYF. The CDR3 region has the DNA TGTGCCAGCAGCATTAGCGGGGGAGAGACCCAGTACTTC.

This clonotype has more than one count but fewer than ten. This chain uses TRBV3-1 with TRBJ2-5; 8 nucleotides line up with TRBD2. Germline CDR1 is LGHDT and CDR2 is YNNKEL (reference sequence). Unmatched junction bases numbered 11, after V lost 0 bases and J lost 2 bases. The CDR3 length is 18 residues. The CDR3, as DNA: TGTGCCAGCAGCCAAGACGCGGAGTTGGTAGCGGGACAAGAGACCCAGTACTTC. Amino acid sequence: CASSQDAELVAGQETQYF.

This clonotype appeared a few times. This sequence joins TRBV7-9 and TRBJ1-2; D is undetermined. Germline V gives CDR1 SEHNR, CDR2 FQNEAQ (reference sequence). The V and J ends lost 1 base and 8 bases respectively, with 14 bases between them. CDR3 length: 14 residues. The chain's CDR3 is CASSLGTGRSGYTF. CDR3 DNA sequence: TGTGCCAGCAGCTTAGGGACGGGAAGGTCGGGCTACACCTTC.

The V gene is TRBV7-8, the J gene TRBJ2-5, with 7 positions matching TRBD2. Germline-derived CDR1 and CDR2 are SGHVS and FQNEAQ. The trim removed 4 bases at V and 1 base at J, leaving 6 bases unmatched. There are 15 residues in the CDR3. The CDR3, as DNA: TGTGCCAGCAGCTCACACCTAGCGGCCCAAGAGACCCAGTACTTC. Its protein product is CASSSHLAAQETQYF.

This clonotype appeared a few times. The chain employs TRBV5-4 and TRBJ2-1, with 12 bases matching TRBD2. Losses at the gene ends were 4 bases for V and 8 bases for J; bases not matched to a gene: 7. The germline CDR1 and CDR2 sequences are SGHNT and YYREEE (reference sequence). This CDR3 is 15 amino acids long. CDR3 sequence reads: CASSAGLAGSDEQFF. The CDR3 nucleotides are TGTGCCAGCAGCGCCGGACTAGCGGGATCCGATGAGCAGTTCTTC. Variable domain in full (rest from reference TRBV5-4 and TRBJ2-1): ETGVTQSPTHLIKTRGQQVTLRCSSQSGHNTVSWYQQALGQGPQFIFQYYREEENGRGNFPPRFSGLQFPNYSSELNVNALELDDSALYLCASSAGLAGSDEQFFGPGTRLTVL.

The J gene is TRBJ2-1, the V gene TRBV4-2; 9 bases match TRBD2. CDR3 length: 18 residues. V gave up 0 bases and J gave up 9 bases; unmatched junction bases: 15. Germline V gives CDR1 LGHNA, CDR2 YNFKEQ. The CDR3: CASSQERGGGRGVGEQFF. The DNA of the CDR3 is TGTGCCAGCAGCCAAGAGCGTGGCGGCGGGAGGGGTGTAGGTGAGCAGTTCTTC.

This clonotype has only a few counts. CDR3 in amino acids: CSAVAGSTDTQYF. CDR3 nucleotide sequence: TGCAGTGCTGTAGCGGGGAGCACAGATACGCAGTATTTT. The chain has TRBV20-1 and TRBJ2-3; 8 bases match TRBD2. The germline V gene has CDR1 DFQATT and CDR2 SNEGSKA (reference sequence). The CDR3 sequence is 13 residues long. Trimming at V came to 5 bases and at J to 0 bases, leaving 1 base not matched to a gene.

The table lists this clonotype with a few counts. This chain connects TRBV10-1 to TRBJ2-2, with D unclear. The V end lost 0 bases, the J end lost 5 bases, and 4 bases lay between the germline ends. The length of the CDR3 is 13 residues. Germline CDR1 and CDR2: WNHNN and SYGVQD (reference sequence). The CDR3 region has the DNA TGCGCCAGCAGTGAGTCAAGGACCGGGGAGCTGTTTTTT. Translation: CASSESRTGELFF.

The rearrangement joins TRBV7-9 to TRBJ2-1, with D possibly matching TRBD2 (6 bases). Trimming shortened V by 1 base and J by 9 bases, and 13 bases separated the two germline ends. In germline, CDR1 is SEHNR, CDR2 FQNEAQ (reference sequence). There are 14 residues in the CDR3. The CDR3 here is CASSLGPTSSEQFF. CDR3 coding DNA: TGTGCCAGCAGCTTAGGGCCCACTAGCAGTGAGCAGTTCTTC.

This rearrangement joins TRBV12-3 or TRBV12-4 to TRBJ2-7; TRBD2 might be the D (6 bases). This CDR3 is built from 14 residues. Trimming cost V 6 bases and J 7 bases, with 19 bases left between them. The CDR3 loop reads CASSRDSTSGEQYF. Written as DNA, the CDR3 is TGTGCCAGCAGCCGGGACTCCACCTCTGGGGAGCAGTACTTC.

This rearrangement joins TRBV6-4 to TRBJ2-2; D remains ambiguous. There are 13 residues in the CDR3. With 0 bases removed from V and 8 bases from J, the gap between germline ends came to 7 bases. In germline, CDR1 is MRHNA, CDR2 SNTAGT. The CDR3 reads CASSDSIQGELFF. The CDR3 nucleotides read TGTGCCAGCAGTGACTCGATTCAAGGGGAGCTGTTTTTT.

This clonotype was found a few times. The chain carries TRBV12-3 or TRBV12-4 and TRBJ2-7; a possible D gene is TRBD2 (6 bases). The CDR3 sequence is 15 residues long. Trimming removed 4 bases from V and 4 bases from J, with 17 bases in between. CDR3 loop: CASSSDIRGIYEQYF. CDR3 DNA sequence: TGTGCCAGCAGTTCGGACATCCGCGGGATATACGAGCAGTACTTC.

Ten or more counts support this clonotype. The rearrangement uses TRBV12-3 or TRBV12-4 and TRBJ1-5; unclear D gene. This CDR3 region has 12 residues. The ends were cut back, 3 bases at V and 4 bases at J, with 4 bases in the middle. The CDR3 loop is CASSFENQPQHF. CDR3 nucleotide sequence: TGTGCCAGCAGTTTTGAGAATCAGCCCCAGCATTTT.

A few counts support this clonotype. The V and J genes are TRBV6-5 and TRBJ1-1; the match to TRBD1 covers 12 bases. In germline, CDR1 is MNHEY, CDR2 SVGAGI. There are 19 residues in the CDR3. V lost 0 bases to trimming and J lost 3 bases; unmatched junction nucleotides: 11. The CDR3 DNA reads TGTGCCAGCAGTTACTCTGCGGGACAGGGGGCCCACTTTGACACTGAAGCTTTCTTT. This codes for CASSYSAGQGAHFDTEAFF.